The 13 T cell receptor beta chains given below trace back to one sample, sequenced in a study of cytomegalovirus exposure and HLA in healthy donors. PCR used 60 Vbeta primers and 13 Jbeta primers. The data were produced by immunoSEQ multiplex PCR, yet TCRdb's version contains in-frame clones alone and is incomplete. This sample's table has about 140,000 clones. The sample taken for sequencing was PBMCs. These receptors were taken from a man aged 35 to 55 in good health and CMV-seronegative.

The CDR3 loop is CASSLNGGYEQYF. DNA for the CDR3: TGTGCCAGCAGCTTAAACGGGGGGTACGAGCAGTACTTC. The V gene is TRBV5-4, the J gene TRBJ2-7; 7 bases are shared with TRBD2. Germline values: CDR1 SGHNT, CDR2 YYREEE (reference sequence). V lost 2 bases, J lost 4 bases, and 3 bases stayed unmatched. The CDR3 length is 13 residues. The whole variable domain, remainder taken from reference TRBV5-4 and TRBJ2-7, is ETGVTQSPTHLIKTRGQQVTLRCSSQSGHNTVSWYQQALGQGPQFIFQYYREEENGRGNFPPRFSGLQFPNYSSELNVNALELDDSALYLCASSLNGGYEQYFGPGTRLTVT.

The J gene is TRBJ2-5, the V gene TRBV10-2, with a weak D call TRBD2 (6 bases). The CDR3 consists of 15 residues. V was shortened by 3 bases and J by 7 bases, with 18 bases between the two germline ends. Germline V CDR1 and CDR2: WSHSY, SAAADI. CDR3 DNA: TGCGCCAGCAGTGATCAGGCGGGGTCGGCGGGGACCCAGTACTTC. Residues: CASSDQAGSAGTQYF.

The chain carries TRBV13 and TRBJ2-1; the D gene is possibly TRBD1 (8 bases). This CDR3 region has 15 residues. The V end lost 6 bases, the J end lost 7 bases, and 19 bases lay between the germline ends. The germline CDR1 and CDR2 sequences are PRHDT and FYEKMQ (reference sequence). CDR3 protein: CASRLTGAGGNEQFF. The CDR3 DNA is TGTGCCAGCAGACTGACAGGGGCCGGGGGGAATGAGCAGTTCTTC.

The chain combines TRBV6-4 with TRBJ2-1; unclear D gene. The CDR3 is made up of 9 amino acids. V was cut by 6 bases and J by 9 bases, with 3 bases left in between. Germline V CDR1 and CDR2: MRHNA, SNTAGT. The CDR3: CASSIEQFF. The CDR3 DNA reads TGTGCCAGCAGCATTGAGCAGTTCTTC.

V gene TRBV7-9 combines with J gene TRBJ2-1; 9 bases are shared with TRBD1. J gave up 7 bases and V 3 bases, and 4 bases lay outside the gene matches. The CDR3 sequence is 14 residues long. The germline V gene has CDR1 SEHNR and CDR2 FQNEAQ (reference sequence). This CDR3 is CASSFMTGGNEQFF. DNA of the CDR3: TGTGCCAGCAGCTTTATGACAGGGGGAAATGAGCAGTTCTTC. The complete variable domain, with remaining parts taken from reference TRBV7-9 and TRBJ2-1, reads DTGVSQNPRHKITKRGQNVTFRCDPISEHNRLYWYRQTLGQGPEFLTYFQNEAQLEKSRLLSDRFSAERPKGSFSTLEIQRTEQGDSAMYLCASSFMTGGNEQFFGPGTRLTVL.

The DNA for the CDR3 is TGTGCCAGTCAGGCAGGGGCCTATGGCTACACCTTC. Translation: CASQAGAYGYTF. The chain links TRBV19 to TRBJ1-2, with a possible D match to TRBD1 (6 bases). CDR1 LNHDA and CDR2 SQIVND come from the germline V gene (reference sequence). The V and J ends lost 8 bases and 4 bases respectively, with 11 bases between them. The CDR3 runs 12 residues.

The V call is TRBV15, the J call TRBJ1-6; 8 nucleotides match TRBD1. The CDR3 is made up of 16 amino acids. From germline, CDR1 is LNHNV and CDR2 YYDKDF (reference sequence). The J segment lost 10 bases and the V segment lost 4 bases, leaving 12 bases of the junction unmatched. The CDR3 here is CATSTSAVTGGSPLHF. The CDR3 DNA sequence: TGTGCCACCAGCACATCAGCGGTAACAGGGGGGTCACCCCTCCACTTT.

V is TRBV18 and J is TRBJ2-7; 8 bases match TRBD1. In germline, CDR1 is KGHSH, CDR2 LQKENI. V dropped 2 bases and J dropped 3; count of bases not matched to a gene: 3. This CDR3 comprises 14 residues. As DNA, the CDR3 is TGTGCCAGCTCACCAACCGACAGGGGCTACGAGCAGTACTTC. Its protein product is CASSPTDRGYEQYF.

This chain joins TRBV19 and TRBJ2-7; D is uncertain. Trimming took 5 bases from V and 0 from J, leaving 8 bases between them. CDR1 and CDR2 from the germline V gene are LNHDA and SQIVND (reference sequence). The CDR3 has 13 amino acids. The chain's CDR3 is CASSPVSSYEQYF. For the CDR3, the DNA is TGTGCCAGTAGTCCCGTGAGCTCCTACGAGCAGTACTTC.

Of note for this clone: In the same sample, other DNA sequences code for this CDR3. The chain has TRBV11-2 and TRBJ2-1; TRBD1 matches 8 bases. Per germline, CDR1 SGHAT and CDR2 FQNNGV. V lost 6 bases to trimming and J lost 0 bases; unmatched junction nucleotides: 4. This CDR3 is 15 amino acids long. The CDR3 is CASSFGQGSYNEQFF. CDR3 DNA sequence: TGTGCCAGCAGTTTCGGACAGGGCTCCTACAATGAGCAGTTCTTC.

The chain carries TRBV19 and TRBJ1-2; D not resolved. From germline, CDR1 is LNHDA and CDR2 SQIVND (reference sequence). CDR3 length: 14 amino acids. Trimming took 5 bases from V and 0 from J, leaving 10 bases between them. The CDR3 loop reads CASSRGKANYGYTF. For the CDR3, the DNA is TGTGCCAGTAGTCGGGGAAAAGCTAACTATGGCTACACCTTC.

This chain links TRBV19 with TRBJ2-7; 8 bases are a match to TRBD2. CDR1 LNHDA and CDR2 SQIVND come from the germline V gene (reference sequence). The CDR3 has 15 amino acids. Trimming cost V 1 base and J 4 bases; bases outside gene matches: 6. Here the CDR3 DNA reads TGTGCCAGTAGTATAGCGGGAGGGAGAGGGTACGAGCAGTACTTC. Protein: CASSIAGGRGYEQYF.

V gene TRBV7-6 combines with J gene TRBJ2-7, with TRBD1 matching over 7 bases. CDR3 length: 15 amino acids. In germline, CDR1 is SGHVS, CDR2 FNYEAQ. Trimming at V came to 3 bases and at J to 3 bases, leaving 8 bases not matched to a gene. CDR3: CASSFSDRANYEQYF. In nucleotides, the CDR3 is TGTGCCAGCAGCTTCAGCGACAGGGCTAACTACGAGCAGTACTTC.